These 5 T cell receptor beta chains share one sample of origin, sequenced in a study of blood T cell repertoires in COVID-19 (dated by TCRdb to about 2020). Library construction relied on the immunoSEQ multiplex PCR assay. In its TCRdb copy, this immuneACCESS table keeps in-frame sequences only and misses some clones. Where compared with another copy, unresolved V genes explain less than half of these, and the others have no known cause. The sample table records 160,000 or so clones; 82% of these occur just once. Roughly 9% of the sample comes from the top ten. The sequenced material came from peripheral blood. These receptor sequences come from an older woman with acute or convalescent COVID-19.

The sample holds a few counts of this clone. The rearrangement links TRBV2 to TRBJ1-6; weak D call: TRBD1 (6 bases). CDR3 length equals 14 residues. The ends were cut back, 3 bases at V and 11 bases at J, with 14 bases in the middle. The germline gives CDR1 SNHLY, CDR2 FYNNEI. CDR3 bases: TGTGCCAGCAGTGACTACGGGACAAATCCACCCCTCCACTTT. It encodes CASSDYGTNPPLHF.

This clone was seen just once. This CDR3 reads CASSFGVTDQPQHF. Written as DNA, the CDR3 is TGTGCCAGCAGCTTCGGGGTAACGGATCAGCCCCAGCATTTT. This chain links TRBV5-4 with TRBJ1-5; D unresolved. Per germline, CDR1 SGHNT and CDR2 YYREEE (reference sequence). CDR3 length: 14 amino acids. V shed 2 bases and J shed 5 bases, with 11 bases lying between them.

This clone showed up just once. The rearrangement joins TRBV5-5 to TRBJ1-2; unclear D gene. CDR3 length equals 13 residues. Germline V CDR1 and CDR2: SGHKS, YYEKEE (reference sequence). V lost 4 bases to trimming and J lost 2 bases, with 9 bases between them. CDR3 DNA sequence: TGTGCCAGCAGCCCTTGGGAGAACTATGGCTACACCTTC. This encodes CASSPWENYGYTF. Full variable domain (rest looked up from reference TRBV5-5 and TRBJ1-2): DAGVTQSPTHLIKTRGQQVTLRCSPISGHKSVSWYQQVLGQGPQFIFQYYEKEERGRGNFPDRFSARQFPNYSSELNVNALLLGDSALYLCASSPWENYGYTFGSGTRLTVV.

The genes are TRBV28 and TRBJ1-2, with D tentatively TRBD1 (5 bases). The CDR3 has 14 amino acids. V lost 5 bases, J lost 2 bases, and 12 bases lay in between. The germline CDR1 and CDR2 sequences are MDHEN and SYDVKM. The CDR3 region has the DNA TGTGCCAGCAGTATAGGAGCAGGGAACTATGGCTACACCTTC. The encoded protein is CASSIGAGNYGYTF.

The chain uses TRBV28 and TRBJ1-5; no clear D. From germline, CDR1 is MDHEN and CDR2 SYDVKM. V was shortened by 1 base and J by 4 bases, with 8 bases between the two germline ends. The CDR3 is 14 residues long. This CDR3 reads CASSLYEGNQPQHF. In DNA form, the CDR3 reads TGTGCCAGCAGTTTATATGAGGGTAATCAGCCCCAGCATTTT.